This record covers a single T cell receptor (beta chain). This record comes from a study of blood T cell repertoires in COVID-19. Measured with immunoSEQ multiplex PCR; TCRdb has only the in-frame clones, and not every one. The sample consists of about 200,000 clones, around four fifths of them appearing once. The CDR3 extends over 14 amino acids. V lost 4 bases and J lost 6; bases outside the gene matches: 2. Germline V gives CDR1 SGDLS, CDR2 YYNGEE. This TCR was sampled from a man aged 40-55 years who had recovered from COVID-19. Sequenced material: PBMCs or T cells enriched from blood (not recorded which). The chain combines TRBV9 with TRBJ2-3, with TRBD2 identical over 13 bases. The CDR3 region has the DNA TGTGCCAGCAGCCAGACTAGCGGGAGGGATACGCAGTATTTT. This translates into CASSQTSGRDTQYF.